The clone carrying this T cell receptor (beta chain) has more than one count but fewer than ten. What it binds is unknown. Between the mid-2010s and the late 2010s, patients underwent resection in Japan or China. After pathologic assessment, macro-dissection selected premalignant or tumor cells for extraction. The data were taken from a study of immune evolution from preneoplasia to lung adenocarcinoma. In the study overall: HLA loss of heterozygosity: about 7% AIS, over 12% MIA, approximately 31% ADC, none AAH. General observations from the study: Clonality was highest in normal lung, lower in later-stage lesions apparently.

Only in-frame clones appear in the TCRdb table, and some are missing; sequencing was by immunoSEQ multiplex PCR. Of around 41,000 clones in the sample, 65% to 80% were seen once. This CDR3 spans 14 amino acids. In germline, CDR1 is ENHRY, CDR2 SYGVKD. V dropped 0 bases and J dropped 0 bases, with 3 bases sitting between them. The sequence came from a person aged 60 to 70 with lung adenocarcinoma. The source material was FFPE invasive lung adenocarcinoma tissue. The gene calls are TRBV10-3 and TRBJ1-3; D is unclear. The CDR3 bases are TGTGCCATCAGTGAGTCGAGCTCTGGAAACACCATATATTTT. Encoded protein: CAISESSSGNTIYF.